A single sample gave rise to the 28 T cell receptor beta chains below, sequenced in a study of T cell responses to AZD1222 COVID-19 vaccine. The repertoire was sequenced with immunoSEQ multiplex PCR; TCRdb's copy has only in-frame clones and lacks some. The profile shows tens of thousands of clones, approximately 90% of them singletons. The sequencing here drew on peripheral blood, taken 28 days after the second AZD1222 dose. These receptors all come from an adult who received the AZD1222 COVID-19 vaccine.

The table lists this clone with a count of one. This chain links TRBV12-3 or TRBV12-4 with TRBJ2-5; no reliable D call. This CDR3 spans 12 amino acids. Trimming pared 5 bases from V and 1 base from J, leaving 5 bases between. The DNA for the CDR3 is TGTGCCAGCAGTCTAGGCCAAGAGACCCAGTACTTC. Protein product: CASSLGQETQYF.

This sequence joins TRBV5-8 and TRBJ1-4; no clear D. Per the germline V gene, CDR1 is SGHTS and CDR2 is YDEGEE. V lost 0 bases and J lost 3, with 6 bases in between. The CDR3 spans 14 residues. The CDR3 is CASSLGRANEKLFF. In DNA, the CDR3 is TGTGCCAGCAGCTTGGGGCGAGCTAATGAAAAACTGTTTTTT.

This rearrangement joins TRBV7-9 to TRBJ2-4, with D possibly matching TRBD1 (6 bases). Trimming took off 3 bases at V and 9 bases at J, with 18 bases between the two ends. CDR3 length: 15 residues. Germline assignment: CDR1 SEHNR and CDR2 FQNEAQ (reference sequence). CDR3 loop: CASSFRGTGLTIQYF. The CDR3 nucleotides read TGTGCCAGCAGCTTCAGAGGAACAGGGCTCACCATTCAGTACTTC.

The chain uses TRBV6-5 and TRBJ2-7; D is ambiguous. The germline V gene has CDR1 MNHEY and CDR2 SVGAGI. V was cut by 6 bases and J by 0 bases, with 9 bases left in between. The CDR3 covers 13 residues. The CDR3 DNA is TGTGCCAGCAGGCCAGGAAGCTCCTACGAGCAGTACGTC. Amino acids: CASRPGSSYEQYV.

The chain couples TRBV7-3 to TRBJ2-1; 7 bases agree with TRBD1. The ends lost 6 bases at V and 0 bases at J; junction bases unmatched: 8. CDR3 length equals 16 residues. Germline CDR1 is SGHTA and CDR2 is FQGTGA. CDR3 nucleotide sequence: TGTGCCAGCAGTATAGGGGGCGCGAGCTCCTACAATGAGCAGTTCTTC. This sequence encodes CASSIGGASSYNEQFF.

The chain couples TRBV29-1 to TRBJ2-3; TRBD1 agrees at 11 bases. CDR1 is SQVTM, CDR2 ANQGSEA, per germline. This CDR3 region has 14 residues. V trimming: 4 bases; J trimming: 6 bases; junction bases outside the gene matches: 6. The CDR3 nucleotides read TGCAGCGTTGTTGTGGACAGGGGGCACGATACGCAGTATTTT. Translation gives CSVVVDRGHDTQYF.

The count of this clone is one. The rearrangement uses TRBV20-1 and TRBJ2-7, with 9 positions matching TRBD2. The ends lost 3 bases at V and 2 bases at J; junction bases unmatched: 8. This CDR3 region has 15 residues. Germline assignment: CDR1 DFQATT and CDR2 SNEGSKA (reference sequence). The CDR3 nucleotides read TGCAGTGCTAGTGGCCTAGCGGGGATCACCTACGAGCAGTACTTC. It specifies CSASGLAGITYEQYF.

This chain uses TRBV7-9 with TRBJ2-1, with a tentative D call TRBD2 (5 bases). The germline V and J ends were trimmed by 2 bases and 4 bases, with 18 bases remaining between them. CDR3 size: 17 residues. CDR1 SEHNR and CDR2 FQNEAQ come from the germline V gene (reference sequence). CDR3 in DNA: TGTGCCAGCAGCTTAAACCCCTCCGGGGTTAAATACAATGAGCAGTTCTTC. This gives the protein CASSLNPSGVKYNEQFF.

CDR3 DNA: TGTGCCAGCAGCTCCGGACCCACCGGGGAGCTGTTTTTT. Residues: CASSSGPTGELFF. This chain links TRBV9 with TRBJ2-2; D is uncertain. The CDR3 is made up of 13 amino acids. The V gene lost 4 bases and the J gene lost 4 bases, with 8 bases spanning the gap. The germline CDR1 and CDR2 sequences are SGDLS and YYNGEE.

This chain uses TRBV5-1 with TRBJ2-7; 9 bases map to TRBD1. V gave up 0 bases and J gave up 3 bases; unmatched junction bases: 7. Germline CDR1 is SGHRS and CDR2 is YFSETQ. The CDR3 contains 16 residues. CDR3: CASSLAGQGIVYEQYF. The CDR3 nucleotides are TGCGCCAGCAGCTTGGCAGGACAGGGGATAGTCTACGAGCAGTACTTC.

This rearrangement joins TRBV3-1 (or the pseudogene TRBV3-2) to TRBJ2-5; D gene unclear. Trimming left V 0 bases short and J 0 bases short, with 8 bases between. The CDR3 covers 15 residues. CDR1 is LGHDT, CDR2 YNNKEL, per germline (reference sequence). CDR3 residues: CASSQDHVYQETQYF. Written as DNA, the CDR3 is TGTGCCAGCAGCCAAGATCACGTCTACCAAGAGACCCAGTACTTC.

The chain links TRBV7-9 to TRBJ2-3, with TRBD2 identical over 9 bases. This CDR3 has 15 residues. J lost 1 base, V lost 5 bases, and 4 bases had no gene match. Germline V gene sequence: CDR1 SEHNR, CDR2 FQNEAQ (reference sequence). The CDR3 loop reads CASSILAGGTDTQYF. The CDR3 DNA follows: TGTGCCAGCAGCATATTAGCGGGGGGCACAGATACGCAGTATTTT. The complete variable domain, with remaining parts taken from reference TRBV7-9 and TRBJ2-3, reads DTGVSQNPRHKITKRGQNVTFRCDPISEHNRLYWYRQTLGQGPEFLTYFQNEAQLEKSRLLSDRFSAERPKGSFSTLEIQRTEQGDSAMYLCASSILAGGTDTQYFGPGTRLTVL.

The gene calls are TRBV30 and TRBJ2-7; D possibly corresponds to TRBD2 (6 bases). Trimming cost V 3 bases and J 6 bases, with 15 bases left between them. The CDR3 spans 13 residues. Per the germline V gene, CDR1 is GTSNPN and CDR2 is SVGIG (reference sequence). The CDR3 loop reads CAWRWRGDLEQYF. CDR3 nucleotides: TGTGCCTGGAGATGGCGGGGAGACCTCGAGCAGTACTTC.

V gene TRBV12-3 or TRBV12-4 combines with J gene TRBJ1-2, with D possibly being TRBD1 (6 bases). V lost 5 bases and J lost 5, with 12 bases in between. This CDR3 has 13 residues. The CDR3 coding sequence is TGTGCCAGCAGTGCGGGACACACTTATGGCTACACCTTC. It is translated as CASSAGHTYGYTF.

The rearrangement uses TRBV5-1 and TRBJ1-5; TRBD1 is a possible D gene (5 bases). The CDR3 extends over 14 amino acids. The germline V gene has CDR1 SGHRS and CDR2 YFSETQ. V dropped 0 bases and J dropped 8 bases, with 12 bases sitting between them. This CDR3 is CASSLVPGSEPQHF. DNA for the CDR3: TGCGCCAGCAGCTTGGTTCCAGGGAGTGAGCCCCAGCATTTT.

The chain joins TRBV5-1 to TRBJ2-2; the D gene could be TRBD1 or TRBD2 (6 bases each). The germline gives CDR1 SGHRS, CDR2 YFSETQ. V gave up 0 bases and J gave up 5 bases, with 17 bases separating them. The length of the CDR3 is 17 residues. CDR3 in DNA: TGCGCCAGCAGCTTGGCGGCCGGGGGCGTCGGGACCGGGGAGCTGTTTTTT. This translates into CASSLAAGGVGTGELFF.

In DNA, the CDR3 is TGTGCCAGCAGCCAAGATCCCAGGGATCGAGAGACCCAGTACTTC. It is translated as CASSQDPRDRETQYF. J is TRBJ2-5 and V is TRBV3-1 (or the pseudogene TRBV3-2); a possible D gene is TRBD1 (5 bases). Germline V gene data show CDR1 as LGHDT and CDR2 as YNNKEL (reference sequence). The CDR3 is made up of 15 amino acids. V gave up 0 bases and J gave up 4 bases, with 12 bases separating them.

The rearrangement uses TRBV4-3 and TRBJ2-1; a weak D match, TRBD1 (5 bases). CDR3 length equals 15 residues. The V gene lost 1 base and the J gene lost 0 bases, with 7 bases spanning the gap. The germline CDR1 and CDR2 sequences are LGHNA and YSLEER. The DNA for the CDR3 is TGCGCCAGCAGCCAAGCCCAGGGCTCCTACAATGAGCAGTTCTTC. Translation: CASSQAQGSYNEQFF.

This chain joins TRBV6-5 and TRBJ1-1; TRBD1 matches at 9 bases. The junction had 4 bases not matched to a gene; V was cut back by 2 bases and J by 0 bases. The CDR3 contains 16 residues. Germline values: CDR1 MNHEY, CDR2 SVGAGI. The CDR3, as DNA: TGTGCCAGCAGTTACCGGGGACAGGGCATGAACACTGAAGCTTTCTTT. This translates into CASSYRGQGMNTEAFF.

This rearrangement joins TRBV28 to TRBJ2-7; D uncertain. Germline V gene data show CDR1 as MDHEN and CDR2 as SYDVKM. V lost 0 bases and J lost 0, with 3 bases in between. The CDR3 runs to 13 residues. DNA for the CDR3: TGTGCCAGCAGTTTATGGGGCTCCTACGAGCAGTACTTC. This gives the protein CASSLWGSYEQYF.

The J gene is TRBJ2-5, the V gene TRBV9; 8 bases match TRBD2. Germline trimming cut 5 bases from V and 5 bases from J; bases unmatched to any gene: 8. The CDR3 has 14 amino acids. Germline V gene lookup returns CDR1 SGDLS and CDR2 YYNGEE. CDR3 protein: CASSSGVAGETQYF. The CDR3 region has the DNA TGTGCCAGCAGTTCGGGGGTAGCGGGGGAGACCCAGTACTTC.

The chain recombines TRBV5-8 with TRBJ1-2; D possibly corresponds to TRBD1 (5 bases). Trimming shortened V by 2 bases and J by 7 bases, and 21 bases separated the two germline ends. The germline V gene encodes CDR1 SGHTS and CDR2 YDEGEE. The CDR3 runs 16 residues. The chain's CDR3 is CASSLRVSRTGGGYTF. The DNA for the CDR3 is TGTGCCAGCAGCTTAAGGGTTTCCCGAACTGGGGGTGGCTACACCTTC.

V and J are TRBV25-1 and TRBJ2-2; possibly TRBD2 for D (5 bases). Germline V gene sequence: CDR1 MGHDK, CDR2 SYGVNS. Trimming removed 2 bases from V and 4 bases from J, with 5 bases in between. The length of the CDR3 is 13 residues. The DNA for the CDR3 is TGTGCCAGCAGTGAACGGGGCACCGGGGAGCTGTTTTTT. Encoded protein: CASSERGTGELFF.

This chain connects TRBV7-9 to TRBJ2-7, with unresolved D. This CDR3 has 11 residues. CDR1 SEHNR and CDR2 FQNEAQ come from the germline V gene (reference sequence). Trimming cost V 5 bases and J 6 bases, with 8 bases left between them. CDR3 nucleotide sequence: TGTGCCAGCAGCCCCGGCCGCGAGCAGTACTTC. Translating gives CASSPGREQYF.

In DNA, the CDR3 is TGTGCCAGCACCCCCCGATTAATCAATGGCTACACCTTC. It yields the protein CASTPRLINGYTF. The chain employs TRBV12-3 or TRBV12-4 and TRBJ1-2; unclear D gene. This CDR3 comprises 13 residues. Trimming cost V 7 bases and J 6 bases, with 15 bases left between them.

The chain links TRBV27 to TRBJ2-2, with TRBD1 matching over 7 bases. V dropped 2 bases and J dropped 5; count of bases not matched to a gene: 8. Germline assignment: CDR1 MNHEY and CDR2 SMNVEV (reference sequence). The CDR3 is made up of 16 amino acids. CDR3 nucleotide sequence: TGTGCCAGCAGTTTAATCGGGACAGCGGTAACCGGGGAGCTGTTTTTT. Amino acid sequence: CASSLIGTAVTGELFF.

This chain connects TRBV7-8 to TRBJ1-5; 9 bases map to TRBD1. V shed 5 bases, J shed 14 bases, and the junction held 16 bases outside the gene matches. The CDR3 contains 15 residues. Per the germline V gene, CDR1 is SGHVS and CDR2 is FQNEAQ. The DNA for the CDR3 is TGTGCCAGCAGCCTTAGTGGTGCGGGACAGGGTTCGGAGCATTTT. This codes for CASSLSGAGQGSEHF.

This chain links TRBV6-5 with TRBJ2-7; perhaps TRBD1 as D (6 bases). The CDR3 covers 15 residues. Germline V gene sequence: CDR1 MNHEY, CDR2 SVGAGI. V lost 6 bases and J 0 bases, leaving 15 bases between the germline ends. The DNA for the CDR3 is TGTGCCAGCAGCAACCCGGGACAACTCTCCTACGAGCAGTACTTC. Residues: CASSNPGQLSYEQYF.